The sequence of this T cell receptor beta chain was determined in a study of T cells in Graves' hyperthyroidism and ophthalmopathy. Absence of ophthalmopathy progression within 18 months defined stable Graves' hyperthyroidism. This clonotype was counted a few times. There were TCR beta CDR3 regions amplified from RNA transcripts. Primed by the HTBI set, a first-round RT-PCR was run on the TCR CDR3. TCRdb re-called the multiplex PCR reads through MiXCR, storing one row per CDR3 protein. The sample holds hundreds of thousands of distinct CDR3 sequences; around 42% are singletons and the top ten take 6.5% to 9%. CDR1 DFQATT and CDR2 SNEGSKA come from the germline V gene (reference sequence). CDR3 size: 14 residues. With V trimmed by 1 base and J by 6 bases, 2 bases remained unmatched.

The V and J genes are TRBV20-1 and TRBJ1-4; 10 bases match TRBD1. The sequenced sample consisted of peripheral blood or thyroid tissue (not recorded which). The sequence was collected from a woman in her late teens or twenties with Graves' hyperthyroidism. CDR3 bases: TGCAGTGCTAGAGGAGGACAGGGGGATGAAAAACTGTTTTTT. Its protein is CSARGGQGDEKLFF.